These T cell receptor beta chains were read from a single sample in a study of cytomegalovirus exposure and HLA in healthy donors. The protocol was immunoSEQ multiplex PCR, while the TCRdb copy is restricted to in-frame clones and leaves out a portion. This table holds 150,000 to 200,000 clones, 80% to 85% found once. Input material: PBMCs. The receptors were gathered from a man aged 45-60 years in good health and CMV-seropositive. Each CDR3 is given with its conserved first and last residue. The D gene is left open where the match is weak. Some rows have no size entry. The others give once, few or many, or a class for an expanded clone.

clone_size: once
d_call: TRBD2
v_call: TRBV4-2
j_call: TRBJ2-2
cdr3_nt: TGTGCCAGCAGCCACCGACTAGCGGCGCCCACCGGGGAGCTGTTTTTT
cdr3_aa: CASSHRLAAPTGELFF

clone_size: once
d_call: -
v_call: TRBV6-5
j_call: TRBJ1-1
cdr3_nt: TGTGCCAGCAGTTACCCGGGACTTCCGAACACTGAAGCTTTCTTT
cdr3_aa: CASSYPGLPNTEAFF

clone_size: -
d_call: TRBD2
v_call: TRBV29-1
j_call: TRBJ2-7
cdr3_nt: TGCAGCGTGGAAACTAGCGGGAGGGCCACCTACGAGCAGTACTTC
cdr3_aa: CSVETSGRATYEQYF

clone_size: -
d_call: TRBD1
v_call: TRBV5-1
j_call: TRBJ2-1
cdr3_nt: TGCGCCAGCGAGAGAGGGGGCGCGGGTAATGAGCAGTTCTTC
cdr3_aa: CASERGGAGNEQFF

clone_size: -
d_call: -
v_call: TRBV9
j_call: TRBJ2-3
cdr3_nt: TGTGCCAGCAGCGGCTCGGCGCGGGACCGCACAGATACGCAGTATTTT
cdr3_aa: CASSGSARDRTDTQYF

clone_size: -
d_call: -
v_call: TRBV27
j_call: TRBJ2-5
cdr3_nt: TGTGCCAGCAGTTTAGTACAGGGACAAGAGACCCAGTACTTC
cdr3_aa: CASSLVQGQETQYF

clone_size: -
d_call: -
v_call: TRBV4-1
j_call: TRBJ1-2
cdr3_nt: TGCGCCAGCAGCCCCACGGACAGAAACCCTTATGGCTACACCTTC
cdr3_aa: CASSPTDRNPYGYTF

clone_size: -
d_call: TRBD2
v_call: TRBV2
j_call: TRBJ2-3
cdr3_nt: TGTGCCAGCAACGAACTAGCGGGGAGCACAGATACGCAGTATTTT
cdr3_aa: CASNELAGSTDTQYF

clone_size: -
d_call: -
v_call: TRBV4-1
j_call: TRBJ2-7
cdr3_nt: TGCGCCAGCAGCCAAGGGAGAGGGAGAACCTACGAGCAGTACTTC
cdr3_aa: CASSQGRGRTYEQYF

clone_size: -
d_call: TRBD1
v_call: TRBV4-1
j_call: TRBJ1-4
cdr3_nt: TGCGCCAGCAGCCAAGATCCTGGGACAGGGATTGAAAAACTGTTTTTT
cdr3_aa: CASSQDPGTGIEKLFF

clone_size: -
d_call: TRBD1
v_call: TRBV19
j_call: TRBJ2-3
cdr3_nt: TGTGCCACCCGAATAACCGGGACAGGGGGCGGCACAGATACGCAGTATTTT
cdr3_aa: CATRITGTGGGTDTQYF

clone_size: -
d_call: TRBD1
v_call: TRBV7-9
j_call: TRBJ2-7
cdr3_nt: TGTGCCAGCAGCTTATTGTGGGGACAGGGTGCAGAGCAGTACTTC
cdr3_aa: CASSLLWGQGAEQYF

clone_size: few
d_call: -
v_call: TRBV6-1
j_call: TRBJ1-5
cdr3_nt: TGTGCCAGCAGTGCGGGGATCGAGGGCAATCAGCCCCAGCATTTT
cdr3_aa: CASSAGIEGNQPQHF

clone_size: -
d_call: TRBD2
v_call: TRBV28
j_call: TRBJ2-7
cdr3_nt: TGTGCCAGCAGTTTTCCTAGCGGGGTCTCCTACGAGCAGTACTTC
cdr3_aa: CASSFPSGVSYEQYF

clone_size: -
d_call: TRBD1
v_call: TRBV9
j_call: TRBJ1-4
cdr3_nt: TGTGCCAGCAGCCCCAGGACAGGAGAGAATGAAAAACTGTTTTTT
cdr3_aa: CASSPRTGENEKLFF

clone_size: -
d_call: TRBD2
v_call: TRBV5-1
j_call: TRBJ2-3
cdr3_nt: TGCGCCAGCAGCTTGGAAATAGCGGGGGGCACAGATACGCAGTATTTT
cdr3_aa: CASSLEIAGGTDTQYF

clone_size: -
d_call: TRBD2
v_call: TRBV27
j_call: TRBJ2-7
cdr3_nt: TGTGCCAGCAGTTTAGTACTAGCGGCCTCCTACGAGCAGTACTTC
cdr3_aa: CASSLVLAASYEQYF

clone_size: -
d_call: TRBD1
v_call: TRBV9
j_call: TRBJ1-2
cdr3_nt: TGTGCCAGCAGCGCCACGGACAGGGTTTATGGCTACACCTTC
cdr3_aa: CASSATDRVYGYTF

clone_size: once
d_call: TRBD1
v_call: TRBV15
j_call: TRBJ1-5
cdr3_nt: TGTGCCACCAGCAGAGATAGGGGACAGGGCTCGGATCAGCCCCAGCATTTT
cdr3_aa: CATSRDRGQGSDQPQHF

clone_size: -
d_call: -
v_call: TRBV7-3
j_call: TRBJ1-1
cdr3_nt: TGTGCCAGCAGCTTAAACGGGAACACTGAAGCTTTCTTT
cdr3_aa: CASSLNGNTEAFF

clone_size: -
d_call: TRBD1
v_call: TRBV28
j_call: TRBJ1-2
cdr3_nt: TGTGCCAGCAGACCCTCGACAGGGTCCGATGGCTACACCTTC
cdr3_aa: CASRPSTGSDGYTF

clone_size: -
d_call: -
v_call: TRBV7-2
j_call: TRBJ1-1
cdr3_nt: TGTGCCAGCAGCGCTCTACGGAACACTGAAGCTTTCTTT
cdr3_aa: CASSALRNTEAFF

clone_size: -
d_call: TRBD2
v_call: TRBV4-1
j_call: TRBJ2-1
cdr3_nt: TGCGCCAGCAGCCAAGCGGGACTAGGGACCTACAATGAGCAGTTCTTC
cdr3_aa: CASSQAGLGTYNEQFF

clone_size: -
d_call: TRBD2
v_call: TRBV28
j_call: TRBJ2-5
cdr3_nt: TGTGCCAGCAGTTCGCCGGGACTAGAGGTTGGCGAGACCCAGTACTTC
cdr3_aa: CASSSPGLEVGETQYF

clone_size: once
d_call: -
v_call: TRBV14
j_call: TRBJ2-5
cdr3_nt: TGTGCCAGCAGCCGGAGGTCAGAGGAGACCCAGTACTTC
cdr3_aa: CASSRRSEETQYF